Listed below are T cell receptor beta chains from one sample, sequenced in a study of blood T cell repertoires in COVID-19. This table comes from immunoSEQ multiplex PCR, and its TCRdb copy is limited to in-frame clones, with some not included. The sample shows approximately 230,000 clones, around nine tenths of them seen only once. The sample comprised peripheral blood. These receptors all stem from a man younger than 30 with active or convalescent COVID-19. Each CDR3 is given without its conserved first and last residue. Each record gives: V gene, CDR3 length, CDR3 protein.

TRBV6-6 12 ASSYGEGDRRAF
TRBV6-5 11 ASRISVRDTQY
TRBV6-4 12 ASSESGTSTEQY
TRBV18 13 ASSQTIPGDQPQH
TRBV6-5 12 ASSRTTGGTEAF
TRBV6-5 13 ASSPLAGGQETQY
TRBV4-3 13 ASSQDDGEGYEQY
TRBV19 15 ASHRDWGQGINQPQH
TRBV5-1 13 ASSLASGRIYEQF
TRBV6-1 13 ATTPIGQRNQPQH
TRBV27 13 ASSGGPGSPYGYT
TRBV19 13 ASSIQGQGKNEQY
TRBV7-8 11 ASSPQNPGELF
TRBV18 15 ASSPTPGGKPGNTIY
TRBV21-1 15 ASSKVGEGEGQETQY
TRBV19 12 ASSIMTVNYGYT